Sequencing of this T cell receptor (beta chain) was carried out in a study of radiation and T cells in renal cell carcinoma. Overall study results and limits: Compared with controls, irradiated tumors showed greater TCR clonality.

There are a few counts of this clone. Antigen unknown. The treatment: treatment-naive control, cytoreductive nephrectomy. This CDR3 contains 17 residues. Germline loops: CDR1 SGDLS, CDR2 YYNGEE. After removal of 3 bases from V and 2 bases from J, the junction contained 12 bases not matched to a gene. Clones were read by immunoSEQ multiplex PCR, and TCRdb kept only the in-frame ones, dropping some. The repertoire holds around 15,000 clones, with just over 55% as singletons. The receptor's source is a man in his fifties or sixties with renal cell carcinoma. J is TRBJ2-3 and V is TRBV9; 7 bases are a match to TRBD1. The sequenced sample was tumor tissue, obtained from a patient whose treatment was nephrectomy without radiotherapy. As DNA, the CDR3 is TGTGCCAGCAGCGCCCGTTCGACAGGGAACCCCACAGATACGCAGTATTTT. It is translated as CASSARSTGNPTDTQYF. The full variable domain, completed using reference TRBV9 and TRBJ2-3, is DSGVTQTPKHLITATGQRVTLRCSPRSGDLSVYWYQQSLDQGLQFLIQYYNGEERAKGNILERFSAQQFPDLHSELNLSSLELGDSALYFCASSARSTGNPTDTQYFGPGTRLTVL.